The sequence of this T cell receptor beta chain was determined in a study of cytomegalovirus exposure and HLA in healthy donors. Study information: The 100 to 150 validation repertoires used the same platform as the 666 first-cohort repertoires, a later analysis reported. Study-wide results and caveats: According to reports, the classifier identified cytomegalovirus status with high specificity and sensitivity. Cytomegalovirus association was assigned to approximately 160 TCR beta chains.

The data were produced by immunoSEQ multiplex PCR, yet TCRdb's version contains in-frame clones alone and is incomplete. The data hold about 340,000 clones, with 86% observed a single time. V trimming: 3 bases; J trimming: 4 bases; junction bases outside the gene matches: 12. Per the germline V gene, CDR1 is KGHSH and CDR2 is LQKENI. This CDR3 is 16 amino acids long. For this clone: Its specificity is unknown.

What was sequenced was PBMCs. The TCR was taken from a young woman in good health and CMV-seronegative. V and J are TRBV18 and TRBJ2-7; 7 nucleotides line up with TRBD2. CDR3 region: CASSPRLADTEYEQYF. Here the CDR3 DNA reads TGTGCCAGCTCACCGCGGCTAGCGGACACGGAATACGAGCAGTACTTC.